Listed here are 8 T cell receptor beta chains from one sample, sequenced in a study of cytomegalovirus exposure and HLA in healthy donors. In the PCR, 60 Vbeta and 13 Jbeta primers were used. Sequenced by immunoSEQ multiplex PCR; TCRdb stores in-frame clones only, minus some. The sample holds roughly 250,000 clones, 84% seen once. The source material was PBMCs. The receptors shown here come from a woman in her forties in good health and CMV-seropositive.

This clone appeared a single time. The rearrangement links TRBV14 to TRBJ2-1, with D hard to call. V was shortened by 0 bases and J by 0 bases, with 6 bases between the two germline ends. The germline V gene encodes CDR1 SGHDN and CDR2 FVKESK. The CDR3 length is 15 residues. The DNA of the CDR3 is TGTGCCAGCAGCCAAGAATCTAGCTCCTACAATGAGCAGTTCTTC. It is translated as CASSQESSSYNEQFF.

This chain connects TRBV30 to TRBJ1-1; no firm D call. V gave up 2 bases and J gave up 3 bases, with 10 bases separating them. CDR1 is GTSNPN, CDR2 SVGIG, per germline (reference sequence). The CDR3 is 13 amino acids. DNA of the CDR3: TGTGCCTGGAGTTTCGGAGGGTACACTGAAGCTTTCTTT. It specifies CAWSFGGYTEAFF. The full variable domain, rest sourced from reference TRBV30 and TRBJ1-1, is SQTIHQWPATLVQPVGSPLSLECTVEGTSNPNLYWYRQAAGRGLQLLFYSVGIGQISSEVPQNLSASRPQDRQFILSSKKLLLSDSGFYLCAWSFGGYTEAFFGQGTRLTVV.

The chain is built from TRBV14 and TRBJ2-1; 8 nucleotides line up with TRBD2. The CDR3 sequence is 16 residues long. After removal of 6 bases from V and 4 bases from J, the junction contained 11 bases not matched to a gene. CDR1 SGHDN and CDR2 FVKESK come from the germline V gene. CDR3 in DNA: TGTGCCAGCAGACCCGGAGTGGGCGGGGGGTACAATGAGCAGTTCTTC. This codes for CASRPGVGGGYNEQFF.

The chain employs TRBV28 and TRBJ1-3; D ambiguous. The V gene's germline CDR1 is MDHEN and CDR2 SYDVKM. The CDR3 covers 17 residues. Deletions cut 6 bases from V and 0 bases from J, with 18 bases between. The CDR3 DNA sequence: TGTGCCAGCAGGATAGCCGGGATGGCAGTCTCTGGAAACACCATATATTTT. Translating it yields CASRIAGMAVSGNTIYF.

The V gene is TRBV5-8, the J gene TRBJ2-4; 16 bases line up with TRBD2. Losses at the gene ends were 4 bases for V and 0 bases for J; bases not matched to a gene: 7. The CDR3 sequence is 19 residues long. Germline CDR1 reads SGHTS; CDR2 reads YDEGEE. CDR3 sequence: CASSRGGTSGRVAKNIQYF. The CDR3 region has the DNA TGTGCCAGCAGCAGAGGCGGGACTAGCGGGAGGGTAGCCAAAAACATTCAGTACTTC.

This clone showed up just once. The rearrangement links TRBV18 to TRBJ1-5; 8 positions match TRBD1. V was pared by 2 bases and J by 6 bases, with 6 bases of the junction left unmatched. The CDR3 loop spans 15 amino acids. The germline gives CDR1 KGHSH, CDR2 LQKENI. The CDR3 DNA is TGTGCCAGCTCACCAACAACAGGGGGTAGTCAGCCCCAGCATTTT. This codes for CASSPTTGGSQPQHF.

The chain carries TRBV5-8 and TRBJ2-5, with D hard to call. The CDR3 is made up of 13 amino acids. The V gene lost 2 bases and the J gene lost 1 base, with 6 bases spanning the gap. Germline V gives CDR1 SGHTS, CDR2 YDEGEE. The CDR3 DNA reads TGTGCCAGCAGCTTCCGGTCCCAAGAGACCCAGTACTTC. This codes for CASSFRSQETQYF. The full variable domain, completed using reference TRBV5-8 and TRBJ2-5, is EAGVTQSPTHLIKTRGQQATLRCSPISGHTSVYWYQQALGLGLQFLLWYDEGEERNRGNFPPRFSGRQFPNYSSELNVNALELEDSALYLCASSFRSQETQYFGPGTRLLVL.

V and J are TRBV9 and TRBJ2-1; 7 bases line up with TRBD1. V lost 7 bases to trimming and J lost 4 bases; unmatched junction nucleotides: 5. Germline CDR1 and CDR2: SGDLS and YYNGEE. This CDR3 has 13 amino acids. CDR3 loop: CASRRQGYNEQFF. Written as DNA, the CDR3 is TGTGCCAGCCGACGACAGGGATACAATGAGCAGTTCTTC.